This is a list of T cell receptor beta chains from one sample in a study of CD8 T cells in ankylosing spondylitis. Via MiXCR, TCRdb re-called the 5' RACE reads, giving one row per CDR3 protein. The sample holds approximately 240,000 distinct CDR3 sequences, 10% seen once. Sequenced sample: blood, either unsorted or a sorted T cell fraction (not recorded which). These receptors were taken from a male donor with ankylosing spondylitis or in good health (not recorded which). CDR3s include the opening cysteine and the closing phenylalanine or tryptophan. D genes are given only for firm matches. Clone size, where shown, is once, few, many, or a class for clones that have expanded.

V	J	size	D	DNA	CDR3
TRBV11-2	TRBJ1-1	many	.	TGTGCCAGCAGCTTTCGGCCGCATTCTACCGAAGCTTTCTTT	CASSFRPHSTEAFF
TRBV7-6	TRBJ2-1	.	.	TGTGCCAGCAGCTTACGTGGGGGCGCGGGGCAGTTCTTC	CASSLRGGAGQFF
TRBV20-1	TRBJ2-3	many	TRBD2	TGCAGTGCTAGAGACCTAGGGACTAGCGTTGATACGCAGTATTTT	CSARDLGTSVDTQYF
TRBV3-1	TRBJ2-7	many	.	TGTGCCAGCAGCCAAGTAAACGAGCAGTACTTC	CASSQVNEQYF
TRBV12-3/TRBV12-4	TRBJ1-4	.	.	TGTGCCAGCAGTTTAAGAACAGGGAATGAAAAACTGTTTTTT	CASSLRTGNEKLFF
TRBV7-2	TRBJ2-3	many	.	TGTGCCAGCAGCTTAGCGCGAAATACGCAGTATTTT	CASSLARNTQYF
TRBV5-1	TRBJ1-1	many	.	TGCGCCAGCAGCATCGGCAGTGACACTGAAGCTTTCTTT	CASSIGSDTEAFF
TRBV4-1	TRBJ1-2	many	.	TGCGCCAGCAGCCAAATATCCCGAGAGGTGAATGTGGCGAGCTATGGCTACACCTTC	CASSQISREVNVASYGYTF
TRBV10-3	TRBJ1-2	few	.	TGTGCCACCACAAACCCCCATGGGGGGGAGTACTTTTATGGCTACACCTTC	CATTNPHGGEYFYGYTF
TRBV5-1	TRBJ2-1	many	TRBD1	TGCGCCAGCAGCGGAGGGACAGGGTCCGTCAATGAGCAGTTCTTC	CASSGGTGSVNEQFF
TRBV12-3/TRBV12-4	TRBJ1-1	many	.	TGTGCCAGCAGTTTACGCCAGGGATACGCTGAAGCTTTCTTT	CASSLRQGYAEAFF
TRBV7-7	TRBJ1-3	many	.	TGTGCCAGCAGCTTGGGGGTACGAGGAAACACCATATATTTT	CASSLGVRGNTIYF
TRBV29-1	TRBJ1-2	many	TRBD1	TGCAGCGTTAAGGGACAGGGGGAATATGGCTACACCTTC	CSVKGQGEYGYTF
TRBV25-1	TRBJ2-1	many	.	TGTGCCAGCAGTGAATCCCAGGGTTACAATGAGCAGTTCTTC	CASSESQGYNEQFF
TRBV7-8	TRBJ2-7	.	TRBD2	TGTGCCAGCAGCTATGTAGCGGGGGGGCCGGGCGAGCAGTACTTC	CASSYVAGGPGEQYF
TRBV12-3/TRBV12-4	TRBJ2-4	many	.	TGTGCCAGCAGTTTTGCGGCGAAAAACATTCAGTACTTC	CASSFAAKNIQYF
TRBV20-1	TRBJ2-7	.	.	TGCAGTGCTAGCCCCGTAGTAGACAAAGACTACGAGCAGTACTTC	CSASPVVDKDYEQYF
TRBV25-1	TRBJ2-5	many	TRBD2	TGTGCCAGCAGTTGGGGACTAGCCTCCGCATACCAAGAGACCCAGTACTTC	CASSWGLASAYQETQYF
TRBV11-2	TRBJ1-2	many	TRBD1	TGTGCCAGCAGCTTAACAGGGGGCGATGGCTACACCTTC	CASSLTGGDGYTF
TRBV10-3	TRBJ2-7	many	.	TGTGCCATCAGAGGAACCCCGGCGGCTTCTCCCTACGAGCAGTACTTC	CAIRGTPAASPYEQYF
TRBV10-3	TRBJ1-5	few	.	TGTGCCATCAGTGGGGACCCTGAGGGAAACCAGCCCCAGCATTTT	CAISGDPEGNQPQHF
TRBV19	TRBJ1-2	many	.	TGTGCCAGTCCCTGGGGGCTGGGGCCCCACTATGGCTACACCTTC	CASPWGLGPHYGYTF
TRBV4-2	TRBJ1-2	many	.	TGTGCCAGCAGCCAAGAAAAGGGTAGGACTGGCTACACCTTC	CASSQEKGRTGYTF
TRBV27	TRBJ2-1	many	TRBD1	TGTGCCAGCAGTTTCCGCTTCCGGGACAGGGAGGGAAATGAGCAGTTCTTC	CASSFRFRDREGNEQFF
TRBV7-9	TRBJ2-2	many	TRBD2	TGTGCCAGCAGCCAAATGACTAGCAGCAACACCGGGGAGCTGTTTTTT	CASSQMTSSNTGELFF
TRBV10-3	TRBJ2-2	many	TRBD1	TGTGCCATTTGGTCTGGACAGGGATTAACCGGGGAGCTGTTTTTT	CAIWSGQGLTGELFF
TRBV12-3/TRBV12-4	TRBJ1-4	many	.	TGTGCCAGCAGTTTGAGGGAAAAACTGTTTTTT	CASSLREKLFF
TRBV5-5	TRBJ2-7	.	.	TGTGCCAGCAGCTTCCGGGACTGGCTCTACGAGCAGTACTTC	CASSFRDWLYEQYF
TRBV5-1	TRBJ2-4	many	TRBD1	TGCGCCAGCAGCCACGGGACAGGGGACGTAGCCAAAAACATTCAGTACTTC	CASSHGTGDVAKNIQYF
TRBV30	TRBJ2-3	many	TRBD2	TGTGCCTGGAGTGGGACTAGCGGGAGCACAGATACGCAGTATTTT	CAWSGTSGSTDTQYF
TRBV4-1	TRBJ2-1	many	TRBD1	TGCGCCAGCAGCCGAGAAACAGGGGGCGATGAGCAGTTCTTC	CASSRETGGDEQFF
TRBV12-3/TRBV12-4	TRBJ2-1	many	.	TGTGCCAGCAGTTTAAGTTCCGAGGATGAGCAGTTCTTC	CASSLSSEDEQFF
TRBV7-2	TRBJ2-5	many	.	TGTGCCAGCAGCCCCCCTGGGAGGGAGACCCAGTACTTC	CASSPPGRETQYF
TRBV5-1	TRBJ2-2	many	TRBD1	TGCGCCAGCTCCGGGACAGCGAACACCGGGGAGCTGTTTTTT	CASSGTANTGELFF
TRBV18	TRBJ2-7	many	TRBD1	TGTGCCAGCTCAGGTCGTGAGACAGGGGGCTTGCGCGAGCAGTACTTC	CASSGRETGGLREQYF
TRBV30	TRBJ1-2	few	.	TGTGCCTGGAGACCCGGGGCAGGGTATGGCTACACCTTC	CAWRPGAGYGYTF
TRBV5-1	TRBJ2-2	many	.	TGCGCCAGCAGCTTGGGACAGCCGAACACCGGGGAGCTGTTTTTT	CASSLGQPNTGELFF
TRBV10-2	TRBJ1-1	many	TRBD1	TGCGCCAGCAGCTCTGACCGGGACAGCTCTGAAGCTTTCTTT	CASSSDRDSSEAFF
TRBV14	TRBJ2-1	many	.	TGTGCCAGCAGCCAAAGCAGTGGCCTGCACAATGAGCAGTTCTTC	CASSQSSGLHNEQFF
TRBV3-1	TRBJ2-5	many	.	TGTGCCAGCAGCCAAGGGGGGGCGGAGACCCAGTACTTC	CASSQGGAETQYF
TRBV13	TRBJ1-1	.	.	TGTGCCACCTTAGTTAACGCCCAGTGGACCATGAACACTGAAGCTTTCTTT	CATLVNAQWTMNTEAFF
TRBV2	TRBJ1-1	many	.	TGTGCCAGCAGTGAGGGGGCACTACTTGAAGCTTTCTTT	CASSEGALLEAFF
TRBV6-5	TRBJ1-2	many	.	TGTGCCAGCAGTTACGAGTCTAACTATGGCTACACCTTC	CASSYESNYGYTF
TRBV20-1	TRBJ1-5	many	.	TGCAGTGCTAGGCAGAGGGGACCTTCTGGCAATCAGCCCCAGCATTTT	CSARQRGPSGNQPQHF
TRBV6-1	TRBJ1-5	few	TRBD1	TGTGCCAGCAGCGACAGGGGGAGCAATCAGCCCCAGCATTTT	CASSDRGSNQPQHF
TRBV29-1	TRBJ2-3	many	.	TGCAGCGGGGTGGGTGTCGGCACAGATACGCAGTATTTT	CSGVGVGTDTQYF